The text below deals with one T cell receptor (beta chain). Its antigen remains unknown. TCRdb re-analysed the 5' RACE reads in MiXCR, keeping a single row per CDR3 protein. Found here are roughly 440,000 distinct CDR3 sequences, approximately 17% of them singletons; the top ten hold just over 1%. The sample belongs to a study of CD8 T cells in ankylosing spondylitis. Whole-study findings and limits: Seemingly characteristic of ankylosing spondylitis blood was a TCR beta motif consisting of under ten highly homologous variants.

This CDR3 is built from 13 residues. The V end lost 4 bases, the J end lost 3 bases, and 10 bases lay between the germline ends. CDR1 is SGHRS and CDR2 is YFSETQ in the germline V gene. The chain is built from TRBV5-1 and TRBJ1-2, with D unresolved. The source material was blood, either unsorted or a sorted T cell fraction (not recorded which). The receptor's source is a male donor with ankylosing spondylitis. This chain's CDR3 is CASSPVADYGYTF. Written as DNA, the CDR3 is TGCGCCAGCAGCCCGGTGGCGGACTATGGCTACACCTTC.